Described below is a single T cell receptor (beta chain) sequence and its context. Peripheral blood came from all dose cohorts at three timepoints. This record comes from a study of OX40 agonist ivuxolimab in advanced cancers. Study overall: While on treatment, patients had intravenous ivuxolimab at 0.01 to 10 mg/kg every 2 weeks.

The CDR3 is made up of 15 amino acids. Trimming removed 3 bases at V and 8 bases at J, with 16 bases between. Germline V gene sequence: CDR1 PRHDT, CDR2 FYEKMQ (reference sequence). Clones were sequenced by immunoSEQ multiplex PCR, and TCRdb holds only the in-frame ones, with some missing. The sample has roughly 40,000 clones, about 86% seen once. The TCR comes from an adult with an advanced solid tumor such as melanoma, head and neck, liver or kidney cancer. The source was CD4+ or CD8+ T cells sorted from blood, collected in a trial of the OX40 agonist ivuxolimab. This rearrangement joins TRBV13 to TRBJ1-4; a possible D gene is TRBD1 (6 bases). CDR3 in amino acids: CASSFTREGGEKLFF. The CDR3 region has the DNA TGTGCCAGCAGCTTCACTCGCGAGGGGGGCGAAAAACTGTTTTTT.